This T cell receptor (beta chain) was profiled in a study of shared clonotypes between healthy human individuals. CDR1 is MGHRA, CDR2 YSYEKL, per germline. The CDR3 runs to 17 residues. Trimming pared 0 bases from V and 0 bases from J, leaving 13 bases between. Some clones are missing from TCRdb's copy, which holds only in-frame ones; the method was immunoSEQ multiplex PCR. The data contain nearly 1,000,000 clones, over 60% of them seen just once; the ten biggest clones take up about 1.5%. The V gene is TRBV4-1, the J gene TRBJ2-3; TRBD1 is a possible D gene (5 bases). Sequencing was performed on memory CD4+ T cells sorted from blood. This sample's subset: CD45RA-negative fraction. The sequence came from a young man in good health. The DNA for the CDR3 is TGCGCCAGCAGCCAAGATAGGGGCGGCTTTAGCACAGATACGCAGTATTTT. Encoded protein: CASSQDRGGFSTDTQYF.